Presented here are 4 T cell receptor beta chains from one specimen sequenced in a study of shared clonotypes between healthy human individuals. Cells designated naive CD8 were CD45RO-negative and were positively selected for CCR7, with terminally differentiated effector memory CD45RA+ cells excluded. The data were produced by immunoSEQ multiplex PCR, yet TCRdb's version contains in-frame clones alone and is incomplete. The sample has 1.5 million to 2.5 million clones, less than 95% seen once. The sample was naive CD8+ T cells sorted from blood. These receptors came from a man aged 18-30 years in good health.

V usage is TRBV7-9 and J usage is TRBJ2-5; D possibly corresponds to TRBD1 (5 bases). V shed 5 bases and J shed 2 bases, with 12 bases lying between them. The CDR3 runs 14 residues. CDR1 is SEHNR and CDR2 is FQNEAQ in the germline V gene (reference sequence). The CDR3 loop is CASSADSLQETQYF. The CDR3 DNA is TGTGCCAGCAGCGCTGACAGCCTACAAGAGACCCAGTACTTC.

The chain has TRBV7-9 and TRBJ2-7, with D perhaps matching TRBD1 (6 bases). The V end lost 4 bases, the J end lost 6 bases, and 10 bases lay between the germline ends. Germline V gene sequence: CDR1 SEHNR, CDR2 FQNEAQ (reference sequence). CDR3 size: 12 residues. CDR3 residues: CASSSRDIEQYF. CDR3 bases: TGTGCCAGCAGCTCCCGGGACATCGAGCAGTACTTC.

This chain uses TRBV29-1 with TRBJ2-3; 8 nucleotides agree with TRBD2. With V trimmed by 5 bases and J by 2 bases, 3 bases remained unmatched. Germline lookup yields CDR1 SQVTM and CDR2 ANQGSEA. The CDR3 is made up of 13 amino acids. CDR3 in DNA: TGCAGCGTTTACGGGGGGGACACAGATACGCAGTATTTT. Translated, it gives CSVYGGDTDTQYF.

This chain uses TRBV6-6 with TRBJ2-7, with TRBD1 as a possible D gene (5 bases). The CDR3 covers 11 residues. V was clipped by 2 bases and J by 11 bases, with 10 bases between them. Germline V gene sequence: CDR1 MNHNY, CDR2 SVGAGI (reference sequence). CDR3 bases: TGTGCCAGCAGTTACGGGGCCTGGGAGTACTTC. Translation gives CASSYGAWEYF.